The entry below gives a single T cell receptor beta chain sequence along with its context. In the same sample, other DNA sequences code for this CDR3. This sample is drawn from a study of blood T cell repertoires in COVID-19. Overall study: Whether acute or convalescent, the COVID-19 samples came from the United States, Italy and Spain.

The authors' processing: Estimates of nucleated cell counts were drawn from the amplification of reference gene primers. Libraries were prepared by immunoSEQ multiplex PCR; TCRdb keeps only in-frame clonotypes and omits some of them. V, J and clone size derive from that table, while D and trimming were established from the DNA sequence. The sample contains roughly 150,000 clones, over 90% of which appear only once. V shed 2 bases and J shed 4 bases, with 8 bases lying between them. Germline CDR1 LGHDT, CDR2 YNNKEL (reference sequence). This CDR3 has 13 residues. Seattle's cohort entered during active infection and was followed longitudinally.

This receptor was taken from a woman in her sixties or seventies with COVID-19, enrolled during active disease. Sequencing was done on a sample of peripheral blood. The rearrangement links TRBV3-1 (or the pseudogene TRBV3-2) to TRBJ1-2; D remains ambiguous. This CDR3 is CASSQPRGYGYTF. The CDR3 DNA sequence: TGTGCCAGCAGCCAACCACGGGGCTATGGCTACACCTTC.